This T cell receptor (beta chain) was recovered during a study of shared clonotypes between healthy human individuals. Clones were sequenced by immunoSEQ multiplex PCR, and TCRdb holds only the in-frame ones, with some missing. This table holds some 690,000 clones, roughly 88% found once. Trimming at V came to 4 bases and at J to 1 base, leaving 3 bases not matched to a gene. The CDR3 is 16 amino acids. The germline gives CDR1 SEHNR, CDR2 FQNEAQ (reference sequence). This sequence was found in a man aged 18 to 30 in good health. Some clones in this sample may be carry-over from other donors' samples. The source material was memory CD8+ T cells from PBMCs. The subset is: CD45RO+ cells pooled with CCR7-negative TemRA cells. The chain uses TRBV7-9 and TRBJ2-2; the match to TRBD2 covers 10 bases. CDR3 in amino acids: CASSSLAGGNTGELFF. The CDR3 coding sequence is TGTGCCAGCAGCTCTTTAGCGGGAGGGAACACCGGGGAGCTGTTTTTT.